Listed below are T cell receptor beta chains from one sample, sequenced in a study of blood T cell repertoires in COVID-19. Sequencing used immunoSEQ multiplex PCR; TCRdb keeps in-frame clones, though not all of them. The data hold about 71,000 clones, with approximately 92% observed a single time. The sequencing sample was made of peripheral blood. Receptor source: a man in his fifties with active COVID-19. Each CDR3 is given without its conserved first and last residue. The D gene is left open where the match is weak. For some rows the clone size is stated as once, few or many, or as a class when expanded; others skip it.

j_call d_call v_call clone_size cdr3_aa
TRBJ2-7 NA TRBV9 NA ASSVGGGGRYEQY
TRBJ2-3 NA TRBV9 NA ASSPGGGAGDTQY
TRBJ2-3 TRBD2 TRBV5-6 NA ASSFGTSGGADTQY
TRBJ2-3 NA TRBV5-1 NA ASGSGETDTQY
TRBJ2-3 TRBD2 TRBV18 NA ASSPATSQAGAGDTQY
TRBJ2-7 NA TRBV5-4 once ASSPDSSGEQY
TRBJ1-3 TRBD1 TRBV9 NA ASSDLPGQGATGNTIY
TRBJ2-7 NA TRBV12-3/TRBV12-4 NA ASSLLGHEQY
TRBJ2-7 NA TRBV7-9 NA ASSPDRYVYEQY
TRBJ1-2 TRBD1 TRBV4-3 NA ASSEGTGGDNGYT
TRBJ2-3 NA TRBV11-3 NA ASSLTPASDTQY
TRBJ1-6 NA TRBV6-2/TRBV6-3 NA ASSYSGGYGSPLH
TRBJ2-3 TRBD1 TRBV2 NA ASSRQGRRDTQY
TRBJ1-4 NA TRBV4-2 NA ASSQDLNEKLF
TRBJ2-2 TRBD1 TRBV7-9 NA ASSHRDRVTNTGELF
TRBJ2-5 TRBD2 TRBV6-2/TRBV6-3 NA ASSYGLAGLAQY
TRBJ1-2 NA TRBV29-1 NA SVEDVYGYT
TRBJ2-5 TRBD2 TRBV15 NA ATSPTSGGAGETQY
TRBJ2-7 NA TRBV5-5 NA ASSSSYEQY
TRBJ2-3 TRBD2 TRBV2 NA ASTNHLRAGGTDTQY
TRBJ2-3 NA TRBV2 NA ASRADSSSTDTQY
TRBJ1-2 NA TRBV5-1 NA ASRESLNYGYT
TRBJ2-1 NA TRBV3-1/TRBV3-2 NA ASSPNGGREFNEQF
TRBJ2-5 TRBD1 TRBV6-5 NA ASRDRGLTETQY
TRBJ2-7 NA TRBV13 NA ASSRIADSYEQY
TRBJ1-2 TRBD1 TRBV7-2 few ASSLWDRGYFDGYT